This entry lists 23 T cell receptor beta chains sequenced from one sample in a study of blood T cells in healthy people across ages. A second PCR, run for about 7 to 11 cycles, used a sample-barcoded 5' primer plus a J-beta primer mix. TCRdb passed the 5' RACE reads through MiXCR, listing each CDR3 protein once. Seen here are 700,000 to 800,000 distinct CDR3 sequences, approximately 43% observed once, and the top ten hold 20% to 25%. The source material was blood. These receptors came from a woman between 55 and 75 years old in good health.

The rearrangement links TRBV20-1 to TRBJ2-3; D is perhaps TRBD1 (5 bases). V was clipped by 5 bases and J by 0 bases, with 15 bases between them. The CDR3 consists of 15 residues. Germline V gene data show CDR1 as DFQATT and CDR2 as SNEGSKA (reference sequence). CDR3 loop: CSALSPTASTDTQYF. In DNA form, the CDR3 reads TGCAGTGCTCTCAGCCCGACAGCTAGCACAGATACGCAGTATTTT.

The gene calls are TRBV20-1 and TRBJ2-3; no clear D gene. Trimming removed 0 bases at V and 6 bases at J, with 7 bases between. The germline V gene encodes CDR1 DFQATT and CDR2 SNEGSKA (reference sequence). The CDR3 sequence is 12 residues long. The CDR3 here is CSARDQPDTQYF. In nucleotides, the CDR3 is TGCAGTGCTAGAGATCAACCGGATACGCAGTATTTT.

The chain employs TRBV5-1 and TRBJ1-5; no clear D. The CDR3 is 15 amino acids. Trimming pared 6 bases from V and 7 bases from J, leaving 20 bases between. The germline CDR1 and CDR2 sequences are SGHRS and YFSETQ. This CDR3 is CASTISRQDGQPQHF. DNA of the CDR3: TGCGCCAGCACCATTAGCAGGCAGGACGGACAGCCCCAGCATTTT.

This chain joins TRBV7-3 and TRBJ1-2; tentatively, D is TRBD1 (5 bases). The CDR3 length is 14 residues. V lost 5 bases to trimming and J lost 8 bases, with 18 bases between them. Germline lookup yields CDR1 SGHTA and CDR2 FQGTGA. CDR3 sequence (DNA): TGTGCCAGCAGCCTTGGAGGGGACGTAGGGGGCTACACCTTC. It translates to CASSLGGDVGGYTF.

The chain employs TRBV7-2 and TRBJ2-7; 7 nucleotides align to TRBD1. This CDR3 comprises 16 residues. The germline V gene encodes CDR1 SGHTA and CDR2 FQGNSA. V dropped 2 bases and J dropped 4; count of bases not matched to a gene: 11. The CDR3 DNA sequence: TGTGCCAGCAGCTTACAAAAAGGGACAGCGATGTACGAGCAGTACTTC. Amino acids: CASSLQKGTAMYEQYF.

This clonotype was observed a single time. The rearrangement links TRBV20-1 to TRBJ2-7; 10 positions agree with TRBD2. Germline loops: CDR1 DFQATT, CDR2 SNEGSKA (reference sequence). The CDR3 length is 15 residues. J gave up 4 bases and V 3 bases, and 9 bases lay outside the gene matches. CDR3 in DNA: TGCAGTGCTAGGAGACCAGCGGGAGGGCCGTACGAGCAGTACTTC. Protein product: CSARRPAGGPYEQYF.

The chain has TRBV7-9 and TRBJ2-7, with 10 positions matching TRBD2. The CDR3 loop spans 17 amino acids. CDR1 and CDR2 (germline): SEHNR, FQNEAQ (reference sequence). Germline trimming cut 2 bases from V and 7 bases from J; bases unmatched to any gene: 14. The CDR3 DNA sequence: TGTGCCAGCAGCTTATGGACTAGCGGCCCCTGGGGCAATGAGCAGTACTTC. Residues: CASSLWTSGPWGNEQYF.

The chain joins TRBV15 to TRBJ2-3; 11 bases align to TRBD2. Germline CDR1 reads LNHNV; CDR2 reads YYDKDF (reference sequence). J lost 3 bases, V lost 3 bases, and 5 bases had no gene match. This CDR3 spans 16 amino acids. The chain's CDR3 is CATSRVSGGVTDTQYF. The CDR3, as DNA: TGTGCCACCAGCAGGGTTAGCGGGGGGGTGACAGATACGCAGTATTTT.

The gene calls are TRBV5-4 and TRBJ2-7; D gene ambiguous. CDR3 length: 12 residues. Germline V gives CDR1 SGHNT, CDR2 YYREEE (reference sequence). V was pared by 3 bases and J by 5 bases, with 9 bases between. The CDR3 is CASSSDWDEQYF. The CDR3 DNA reads as TGTGCCAGCAGCTCCGATTGGGACGAGCAGTACTTC.

This clonotype was picked up many times. This chain joins TRBV7-9 and TRBJ2-5; 8 bases fit TRBD1. The CDR3 extends over 14 amino acids. Germline V gives CDR1 SEHNR, CDR2 FQNEAQ (reference sequence). V shed 4 bases, J shed 6 bases, and the junction held 7 bases outside the gene matches. CDR3 sequence (DNA): TGTGCCAGCAGCTCCGGACAGGGCGGGAAGACCCAGTACTTC. It is translated as CASSSGQGGKTQYF.

This clonotype was recorded a few times. The V call is TRBV9, the J call TRBJ1-4; D is ambiguous. Trimming took 4 bases from V and 11 from J, leaving 18 bases between them. This CDR3 comprises 14 residues. CDR1 is SGDLS, CDR2 YYNGEE, per germline. The CDR3 DNA reads as TGTGCCAGCAGCCCTGAGGTGAATGAGGGTAAACTGTTTTTT. Translated, it gives CASSPEVNEGKLFF. Full variable domain (remainder filled in from reference TRBV9 and TRBJ1-4): DSGVTQTPKHLITATGQRVTLRCSPRSGDLSVYWYQQSLDQGLQFLIQYYNGEERAKGNILERFSAQQFPDLHSELNLSSLELGDSALYFCASSPEVNEGKLFFGSGTQLSVL.

The CDR3 protein is CASSTSGLDHNEQYF. CDR3 sequence (DNA): TGTGCCAGCAGTACATCAGGACTGGATCACAATGAGCAGTACTTC. The J gene is TRBJ2-7, the V gene TRBV25-1, with D possibly TRBD2 on 5 matching bases. The ends were cut back, 5 bases at V and 7 bases at J, with 21 bases in the middle. Germline CDR1 and CDR2: MGHDK and SYGVNS. The CDR3 is 15 amino acids.

The V and J genes are TRBV7-9 and TRBJ1-1, with D possibly matching TRBD1 (6 bases). V was shortened by 1 base and J by 3 bases, with 18 bases between the two germline ends. The CDR3 is made up of 17 amino acids. CDR1 SEHNR and CDR2 FQNEAQ come from the germline V gene (reference sequence). The CDR3 region is CASSLGDILRVDTEAFF. The CDR3 nucleotides are TGTGCCAGCAGCTTAGGGGACATCCTGAGGGTGGACACTGAAGCTTTCTTT.

The chain has TRBV29-1 and TRBJ1-4, with D possibly matching TRBD1 (5 bases). CDR3 length: 13 residues. The germline gives CDR1 SQVTM, CDR2 ANQGSEA. Trimming took 3 bases from V and 5 from J, leaving 10 bases between them. CDR3 sequence reads: CSVETWGNEKLFF. The CDR3 nucleotides read TGCAGCGTTGAGACTTGGGGGAATGAAAAACTGTTTTTT.

A note on this clonotype: An end of the junction differs from the germline gene, which may be a read error. This rearrangement joins TRBV6-5 to TRBJ2-6; TRBD1 agrees at 11 bases. From germline, CDR1 is MNHEY and CDR2 SVGAGI. The CDR3 totals 18 residues. The DNA for the CDR3 is TGTGCCAGCAGTTCGGACAGGGGGCGGCTAGCTGGGGCCAGCGTCCTGACTTTC. This translates into CASSSDRGRLAGASVLTF.

The V gene is TRBV5-1, the J gene TRBJ2-1; 7 bases agree with TRBD2. The J call may be faulty, since TRBJ2-7 better matches the DNA end. The CDR3 contains 16 residues. CDR1 and CDR2 from the germline V gene are SGHRS and YFSETQ. The CDR3 DNA is TGCGCCAGCAGCCACAGCGGGGCGGACCCCTACAATGAGCAGTACTTC. Residues: CASSHSGADPYNEQYF.

This rearrangement joins TRBV29-1 to TRBJ2-1; 7 bases are shared with TRBD2. J lost 4 bases, V lost 6 bases, and 9 bases had no gene match. From germline, CDR1 is SQVTM and CDR2 ANQGSEA. This CDR3 spans 14 amino acids. CDR3 in amino acids: CSVSGGGVYNEQFF. Here the CDR3 DNA reads TGCAGCGTATCAGGTGGGGGGGTTTACAATGAGCAGTTCTTC.

Of note for this clonotype: The junction shows a germline mismatch at one end, possibly a read error. The chain couples TRBV27 to TRBJ2-1; D ambiguous. Germline CDR1 reads MNHEY; CDR2 reads SMNVEV (reference sequence). This CDR3 is 14 amino acids long. The CDR3 loop reads CASILSWVYNEQFF. CDR3 sequence (DNA): TGTGCCAGCATTTTATCTTGGGTTTACAATGAGCAGTTCTTC.

This clonotype was seen at least ten times. The V call is TRBV24-1, the J call TRBJ2-1, with a tentative D call TRBD2 (5 bases). Trimming removed 9 bases from V and 6 bases from J, with 14 bases in between. The CDR3 is 13 residues long. Per germline, CDR1 KGHDR and CDR2 SFDVKD. The CDR3 is CATAPGSGNEQFF. The DNA of the CDR3 is TGTGCCACCGCTCCGGGGAGCGGCAATGAGCAGTTCTTC.

The V and J genes are TRBV20-1 and TRBJ2-5, with 9 bases that match TRBD1. The V and J ends lost 6 bases and 4 bases, in that order; junction bases with no gene match: 12. CDR1 DFQATT and CDR2 SNEGSKA come from the germline V gene (reference sequence). This CDR3 region has 15 residues. As DNA, the CDR3 is TGCAGTGCGAATTCGGGACAGGGCACACTAGAGACCCAGTACTTC. Its protein product is CSANSGQGTLETQYF.

The chain recombines TRBV28 with TRBJ1-2, with 8 nucleotides matching TRBD1. The CDR3 covers 16 residues. Germline loops: CDR1 MDHEN, CDR2 SYDVKM. V shed 6 bases and J 3 bases; nucleotides not matched to a gene: 12. The CDR3: CASSPAGQGPDYGYTF. The CDR3 bases are TGTGCCAGCAGCCCCGCCGGACAGGGACCTGACTATGGCTACACCTTC.

The CDR3 DNA sequence: TGTGCCACCAGCAGAGAGTGGAGGGTGGGAGCAACAGATACGCAGTATTTT. Encoded protein: CATSREWRVGATDTQYF. The chain employs TRBV15 and TRBJ2-3, with D perhaps TRBD2 (6 bases). This CDR3 spans 17 amino acids. V was shortened by 0 bases and J by 3 bases, with 16 bases between the two germline ends. Germline lookup yields CDR1 LNHNV and CDR2 YYDKDF (reference sequence).

This clonotype has just a few counts. This chain links TRBV5-1 with TRBJ2-1; D is undetermined. The germline gives CDR1 SGHRS, CDR2 YFSETQ. CDR3 length: 14 residues. V dropped 7 bases and J dropped 5 bases, with 16 bases sitting between them. The CDR3 here is CASLRPGVDNEQFF. For the CDR3, the DNA is TGCGCCAGCCTTCGGCCTGGTGTGGACAATGAGCAGTTCTTC.